The sequence of this TCR beta chain was determined in a study of T cell changes during pregnancy in multiple sclerosis. Profiling relied on immunoSEQ multiplex PCR, and the TCRdb table lists in-frame clones only, not all of them. This table has 60,000 to 90,000 clones, 89% appearing once. The germline CDR1 and CDR2 sequences are SNHLY and FYNNEI. The CDR3 is 15 amino acids. V lost 6 bases and J 5 bases, leaving 19 bases between the germline ends. The chain employs TRBV2 and TRBJ1-1, with D unclear. This specimen was peripheral blood, taken before pregnancy. This TCR was recovered from a female donor with multiple sclerosis, enrolled in a pregnancy study. Written as DNA, the CDR3 is TGTGCCAGCAGACTAGAGGTAGGGTTGGGGACTGAAGCTTTCTTT. It is translated as CASRLEVGLGTEAFF. The full variable domain, completed using reference TRBV2 and TRBJ1-1, is EPEVTQTPSHQVTQMGQEVILRCVPISNHLYFYWYRQILGQKVEFLVSFYNNEISEKSEIFDDQFSVERPDGSNFTLKIRSTKLEDSAMYFCASRLEVGLGTEAFFGQGTRLTVV.